The 12 T cell receptor beta chains below come from one sample, sequenced in a study of T cell repertoires in cytomegalovirus infection. In TCRdb, the reads were re-called with MiXCR into one record per CDR3 protein. The sample has roughly 300,000 distinct CDR3 sequences, about 25% seen once; the top ten hold over 11%. The sample was PBMCs. These receptors were taken from a human donor in good health (CMV status not recorded). Some clones in this sample may be carry-over from other donors' samples.

This clonotype was counted between two and nine times. The V call is TRBV29-1, the J call TRBJ2-7; 7 positions agree with TRBD1. The CDR3 runs 14 residues. The V gene end was trimmed by 7 bases and the J gene end by 6 bases; junction bases not matched to a gene: 15. Germline lookup yields CDR1 SQVTM and CDR2 ANQGSEA. Here the CDR3 reads CSAEVGGSRVEQYF. The CDR3 DNA reads as TGCAGCGCTGAGGTAGGGGGCTCAAGGGTCGAGCAGTACTTC.

This clonotype was detected ten times or more. The chain links TRBV7-9 to TRBJ1-2; D remains ambiguous. The V end lost 1 base, the J end lost 7 bases, and 10 bases lay between the germline ends. CDR3 length: 13 amino acids. Germline CDR1 is SEHNR and CDR2 is FQNEAQ (reference sequence). CDR3 coding DNA: TGTGCCAGCAGCTTAGAGGCCCTCTCTGGCTACACCTTC. It specifies CASSLEALSGYTF.

This clonotype has ten or more counts. This sequence joins TRBV7-2 and TRBJ2-2, with 10 bases identical to TRBD2. The CDR3 length is 16 residues. V lost 5 bases to trimming and J lost 1 base; unmatched junction nucleotides: 4. Germline CDR1 reads SGHTA; CDR2 reads FQGNSA. The CDR3 bases are TGTGCCAGCAGCCCCAGACTAGCGGGGAACACCGGGGAGCTGTTTTTT. Translating it yields CASSPRLAGNTGELFF.

This clonotype was observed a handful of times. The CDR3 sequence: CASRAMNTGELFF. CDR3 nucleotides: TGTGCCAGCAGGGCTATGAACACCGGGGAGCTGTTTTTT. The J gene is TRBJ2-2, the V gene TRBV2; D remains unclear. The V end was cut by 6 bases, the J end by 1 base, with 6 bases between. The CDR3 runs to 13 residues. Germline CDR1 SNHLY, CDR2 FYNNEI.

This clonotype was seen more than once but under ten times. The V gene is TRBV25-1, the J gene TRBJ2-5; the D is unclear. The CDR3 has 13 residues. V was clipped by 4 bases and J by 1 base, with 7 bases between them. Germline V CDR1 and CDR2: MGHDK, SYGVNS. The CDR3 bases are TGTGCCAGCAGTGGGGTCGCCCAAGAGACCCAGTACTTC. Translation gives CASSGVAQETQYF.

This clonotype has a single count. The genes are TRBV30 and TRBJ2-2; the D gene is possibly TRBD2 (5 bases). Trimming shortened V by 1 base and J by 5 bases, and 8 bases separated the two germline ends. CDR1 is GTSNPN and CDR2 is SVGIG in the germline V gene (reference sequence). The CDR3 is 13 residues long. CDR3 in DNA: TGTGCCTGGAGTGGTCGGGGTACCGGGGAGCTGTTTTTT. It encodes CAWSGRGTGELFF.

The V and J genes are TRBV28 and TRBJ1-6; tentative D call: TRBD1 (5 bases). The ends were cut back, 6 bases at V and 7 bases at J, with 16 bases in the middle. The CDR3 length is 15 residues. Per the germline V gene, CDR1 is MDHEN and CDR2 is SYDVKM. The CDR3 loop reads CASSSEGTENSPLHF. DNA for the CDR3: TGTGCCAGCAGCTCTGAGGGGACGGAAAATTCACCCCTCCACTTT.

This clonotype was seen a handful of times. The V call is TRBV7-2, the J call TRBJ2-1; D remains unclear. The CDR3 sequence is 15 residues long. Germline loops: CDR1 SGHTA, CDR2 FQGNSA. Trimming took off 3 bases at V and 4 bases at J, with 13 bases between the two ends. CDR3 coding DNA: TGTGCCAGCAGCTTCACCCACCCGCAGTACAATGAGCAGTTCTTC. Residues: CASSFTHPQYNEQFF.

This clonotype showed up just a few times. The rearrangement links TRBV19 to TRBJ2-2; the match to TRBD2 covers 14 bases. This CDR3 region has 16 residues. V lost 5 bases to trimming and J lost 6 bases; unmatched junction nucleotides: 5. CDR1 is LNHDA, CDR2 SQIVND, per germline (reference sequence). The CDR3 protein is CASSAQTSGGAGELFF. For the CDR3, the DNA is TGTGCCAGTAGTGCCCAGACTAGCGGGGGGGCCGGGGAGCTGTTTTTT.

As regards this clonotype: Germline is not matched at one junction end, which may reflect a read error. The rearrangement joins TRBV4-1 to TRBJ1-4; perhaps TRBD1 as D (5 bases). CDR3 length: 15 residues. Germline CDR1 and CDR2: MGHRA and YSYEKL. CDR3 coding DNA: TGCGCCAGCGGCCAAGGGGTTGGAGGGTTTGAAAAACTGTTTTTT. Translation gives CASGQGVGGFEKLFF.

CDR3 residues: CASSSGVGNEQFF. Here the CDR3 DNA reads TGTGCCAGCTCCTCGGGGGTGGGCAATGAGCAGTTCTTC. This chain joins TRBV6-6 and TRBJ2-1; weak D call: TRBD2 (6 bases). CDR3 length: 13 residues. Germline values: CDR1 MNHNY, CDR2 SVGAGI (reference sequence). Trimming took off 8 bases at V and 6 bases at J, with 14 bases between the two ends.

V usage is TRBV19 and J usage is TRBJ1-5; the match to TRBD1 covers 7 bases. J gave up 4 bases and V 6 bases, and 15 bases lay outside the gene matches. The length of the CDR3 is 17 residues. From germline, CDR1 is LNHDA and CDR2 SQIVND (reference sequence). Here the CDR3 DNA reads TGTGCCAGTAGGCTAAACTTAGGGGCAGGGGGAAATCAGCCCCAGCATTTT. Amino acids: CASRLNLGAGGNQPQHF.